This TCR beta chain was profiled in a study of CD8+CD57+ T cells in acquired aplastic anemia. TCR beta VDJ combinations and CDR3 sequences were profiled from genomic DNA. MiXCR, run by TCRdb on the reads, gives a single entry per CDR3 protein. The top ten clones hold about 0.8% of a sample with around 430,000 distinct CDR3 sequences, less than 35% of them seen once. V lost 6 bases and J lost 7, with 10 bases in between. This CDR3 has 13 amino acids. Germline V lookup: CDR1 ENHRY, CDR2 SYGVKD. Worth noting for this clonotype: Its antigen is not identified.

Broader study findings: A set of twenty-nine CD8+ CDR3 sequences was shared between patients and controls, and these sequences appeared highly expressed in patients.

Before being chosen for sequencing, patients had shown CD8+CD57+ cell expansion by flow cytometry. There was no therapy given to any patient before the blood sampling took place. Sequenced input: sorted CD4+, CD8+, or CD8+CD57+ T cells (not recorded which) from PBMCs. The rearrangement links TRBV10-3 to TRBJ1-6; the D is unclear. The source of this sequence is a human donor with aplastic anemia. The CDR3 loop is CAIRDGENSPLHF. Here the CDR3 DNA reads TGTGCCATCAGGGACGGAGAAAATTCACCCCTCCACTTT.